This entry is about one T cell receptor (beta chain). The V gene lost 1 base and the J gene lost 2 bases, with 14 bases spanning the gap. The CDR3 runs to 16 residues. Per germline, CDR1 MGHRA and CDR2 YSYEKL. Among Cohort 3 donors, those recovered had two negative PCRs, clearance, or symptom resolution. Sequencing used immunoSEQ multiplex PCR; TCRdb keeps in-frame clones, though not all of them. This sample has more than 450,000 clones, with approximately 86% found just once. The record originates from a study of blood T cell repertoires in COVID-19. The receptor's source is a woman aged 18-29 years who had recovered from COVID-19. What was sequenced was PBMCs or T cells enriched from blood (not recorded which). The chain has TRBV4-1 and TRBJ1-1; D is ambiguous. CDR3 sequence: CASSQGAERVNTEAFF. The CDR3 nucleotides read TGCGCCAGCAGCCAAGGGGCGGAGCGGGTAAACACTGAAGCTTTCTTT.